The 28 T cell receptor beta chains reported below all come from one sample, sequenced in a study of T cell changes during pregnancy in multiple sclerosis. Assay used: immunoSEQ multiplex PCR; TCRdb lists only in-frame clones, some missing. The sample lists tens of thousands of clones, more than 75% seen once, with 1% to 1.5% in the top ten. Sample: peripheral blood, taken in the second trimester of pregnancy. These receptors all come from a female donor with multiple sclerosis, enrolled in a pregnancy study.

This clone was found once. V and J are TRBV12-5 and TRBJ2-1; 10 bases match TRBD2. The CDR3 runs to 17 residues. V shed 1 base and J 5 bases; nucleotides not matched to a gene: 8. Germline V gives CDR1 LGHNT, CDR2 FRNRAP. CDR3 in amino acids: CASGLAPSSGGHNEQFF. CDR3 sequence (DNA): TGTGCTAGTGGTTTGGCCCCCTCTAGCGGGGGCCACAATGAGCAGTTCTTC.

This chain connects TRBV7-9 to TRBJ2-5, with D perhaps TRBD1 (6 bases). This CDR3 is built from 14 residues. The V gene lost 5 bases and the J gene lost 2 bases, with 12 bases spanning the gap. The germline gives CDR1 SEHNR, CDR2 FQNEAQ (reference sequence). The CDR3 here is CASSQDRPQETQYF. For the CDR3, the DNA is TGTGCCAGCAGCCAGGACAGACCTCAAGAGACCCAGTACTTC. The variable domain in full, with the rest retrieved from reference TRBV7-9 and TRBJ2-5, is DTGVSQNPRHKITKRGQNVTFRCDPISEHNRLYWYRQTLGQGPEFLTYFQNEAQLEKSRLLSDRFSAERPKGSFSTLEIQRTEQGDSAMYLCASSQDRPQETQYFGPGTRLLVL.

This clone was detected only once. The chain links TRBV19 to TRBJ1-1; tentatively, D is TRBD1 (6 bases). In germline, CDR1 is LNHDA, CDR2 SQIVND (reference sequence). The CDR3 extends over 16 amino acids. V lost 9 bases, J lost 10 bases, and 30 bases lay in between. CDR3 sequence (DNA): TGTGCCAGCGCCAGGGGAGGGTACGAGGGGGAATTCCGAGCTTTCTTT. It is translated as CASARGGYEGEFRAFF.

This chain uses TRBV4-3 with TRBJ2-3, with 11 bases identical to TRBD2. There are 19 residues in the CDR3. V lost 4 bases, J lost 6 bases, and 18 bases stayed unmatched. Germline V gene data show CDR1 as LGHNA and CDR2 as YSLEER. CDR3 DNA: TGCGCCAGCAGCCGAGAGCTTAGCGGGGGGGCTCTTTGGAGTGATACGCAGTATTTT. This sequence encodes CASSRELSGGALWSDTQYF.

The gene calls are TRBV7-2 and TRBJ1-2, with TRBD1 identical over 8 bases. Germline-derived CDR1 and CDR2 are SGHTA and FQGNSA. The CDR3 has 15 residues. V was pared by 1 base and J by 8 bases, with 9 bases of the junction left unmatched. The CDR3 region is CASSLGIDRGSGYTF. Written as DNA, the CDR3 is TGTGCCAGCAGCTTAGGAATTGACAGGGGAAGCGGCTACACCTTC.

The rearrangement joins TRBV5-6 to TRBJ2-1; 9 nucleotides line up with TRBD2. CDR3 length: 17 residues. With 4 bases clipped from V and 5 bases from J, the junction kept 13 bases outside the gene matches. CDR1 SGHDT and CDR2 YYEEEE come from the germline V gene. The CDR3 DNA reads TGTGCCAGCAGCCCGGTTGCTAGCGGGGCCGGGGACAATGAGCAGTTCTTC. Protein: CASSPVASGAGDNEQFF.

The CDR3 coding sequence is TGTGCCTGGGAAAGTGGGACCGGGACAGGTATACAGCATTTT. Its protein is CAWESGTGTGIQHF. V and J are TRBV30 and TRBJ1-5; 8 nucleotides line up with TRBD1. Germline V gene sequence: CDR1 GTSNPN, CDR2 SVGIG (reference sequence). Trimming took 5 bases from V and 13 from J; bases not matched to a gene: 16. The CDR3 consists of 14 residues.

This chain links TRBV9 with TRBJ1-2; 9 bases fit TRBD1. CDR1 and CDR2 (germline): SGDLS, YYNGEE. V dropped 3 bases and J dropped 8; count of bases not matched to a gene: 8. This CDR3 contains 14 residues. This CDR3 is CASSGNRGQGGYTF. CDR3 DNA sequence: TGTGCCAGCAGCGGCAACAGGGGGCAGGGGGGCTACACCTTC.

The chain is built from TRBV2 and TRBJ1-5; possibly TRBD1 for D (6 bases). CDR3 length: 15 residues. Germline CDR1 is SNHLY and CDR2 is FYNNEI. Trimming pared 7 bases from V and 4 bases from J, leaving 17 bases between. The CDR3 loop is CASNTGWTENQPQHF. CDR3 DNA: TGTGCCAGCAACACGGGATGGACAGAGAATCAGCCCCAGCATTTT.

V gene TRBV5-1 combines with J gene TRBJ2-7; D possibly corresponds to TRBD2 (6 bases). The CDR3 loop spans 14 amino acids. CDR1 is SGHRS, CDR2 YFSETQ, per germline. V lost 4 bases, J lost 6 bases, and 17 bases lay in between. As DNA, the CDR3 is TGCGCCAGCAGCATAACTCCCGGGGGAGGCGAGCAGTACTTC. It is translated as CASSITPGGGEQYF.

The chain links TRBV5-1 to TRBJ2-5; D is unresolved. The germline V and J ends were trimmed by 1 base and 3 bases, with 10 bases remaining between them. CDR3 length: 14 residues. Per germline, CDR1 SGHRS and CDR2 YFSETQ. This CDR3 is CASSLTSGKETQYF. The CDR3 DNA reads TGCGCCAGCAGCTTGACGTCAGGTAAAGAGACCCAGTACTTC. Based on the CDR3 plus reference TRBV5-1 and TRBJ2-5, the full variable domain is KAGVTQTPRYLIKTRGQQVTLSCSPISGHRSVSWYQQTPGQGLQFLFEYFSETQRNKGNFPGRFSGRQFSNSRSEMNVSTLELGDSALYLCASSLTSGKETQYFGPGTRLLVL.

V gene TRBV6-5 combines with J gene TRBJ1-5; no firm D call. Germline V gene data show CDR1 as MNHEY and CDR2 as SVGAGI. Trimming cost V 6 bases and J 3 bases, with 15 bases left between them. CDR3 length equals 15 residues. CDR3 sequence reads: CASRNIQSYNQPQHF. CDR3 DNA sequence: TGTGCCAGCAGAAACATACAGTCCTACAATCAGCCCCAGCATTTT.

The genes are TRBV18 and TRBJ1-4; no reliable D call. Germline CDR1 and CDR2: KGHSH and LQKENI. CDR3 length: 15 residues. V shed 6 bases and J shed 8 bases, with 19 bases lying between them. CDR3 residues: CASSPSIAGEEKLFF. CDR3 coding DNA: TGTGCCAGCTCCCCATCTATAGCTGGGGAGGAAAAACTGTTTTTT.

The chain links TRBV19 to TRBJ2-1; D perhaps matches TRBD1 (5 bases). V was trimmed by 2 bases and J by 3 bases, leaving 11 bases between them. CDR1 LNHDA and CDR2 SQIVND come from the germline V gene (reference sequence). The CDR3 is 15 amino acids. Written as DNA, the CDR3 is TGTGCCAGTAGTATAAGACAGACGATCTACAATGAGCAGTTCTTC. Its translation is CASSIRQTIYNEQFF.

This clone is a singleton in its sample. J is TRBJ2-7 and V is TRBV27; D may be TRBD1 (5 bases). The CDR3 length is 14 residues. Trimming stripped 6 bases from V and 3 bases from J, with 15 bases between. Germline V gene lookup returns CDR1 MNHEY and CDR2 SMNVEV (reference sequence). CDR3 in amino acids: CASSRLQVRYEQYF. The CDR3 nucleotides read TGTGCCAGCAGCCGTTTACAGGTTCGCTACGAGCAGTACTTC.

This chain connects TRBV6-1 to TRBJ1-2, with D perhaps matching TRBD1 (6 bases). V lost 6 bases to trimming and J lost 6 bases, with 14 bases between them. CDR3 length: 13 amino acids. CDR1 and CDR2 (germline): MNHNS, SASEGT. As DNA, the CDR3 is TGTGCCAGCAGGATACAGGGAATTGATGGCTACACCTTC. Translating gives CASRIQGIDGYTF.

This chain connects TRBV9 to TRBJ1-4; possibly TRBD1 for D (5 bases). Trimming took 4 bases from V and 4 from J, leaving 20 bases between them. The CDR3 is 17 amino acids. CDR1 is SGDLS, CDR2 YYNGEE, per germline. In DNA form, the CDR3 reads TGTGCCAGCAGCCGATTACAGGAGCCCTACGATAATGAAAAACTGTTTTTT. Amino acid sequence: CASSRLQEPYDNEKLFF.

The chain uses TRBV19 and TRBJ2-7; 7 bases line up with TRBD1. The ends lost 8 bases at V and 0 bases at J; junction bases unmatched: 10. In germline, CDR1 is LNHDA, CDR2 SQIVND (reference sequence). The CDR3 runs 15 residues. The CDR3 is CASGDRTGRSYEQYF. Written as DNA, the CDR3 is TGTGCCAGTGGGGATCGGACAGGTCGCTCCTACGAGCAGTACTTC.

V is TRBV30 and J is TRBJ2-2; TRBD1 agrees at 7 bases. The trim removed 4 bases at V and 5 bases at J, leaving 10 bases unmatched. The CDR3 totals 15 residues. Germline V lookup: CDR1 GTSNPN, CDR2 SVGIG (reference sequence). CDR3 loop: CAWNTGVRGTGELFF. CDR3 bases: TGTGCCTGGAACACAGGGGTGAGGGGAACCGGGGAGCTGTTTTTT.

CDR3 protein: CASSEGLEGLATEAFF. The CDR3 DNA reads TGTGCCAGCAGTGAAGGTTTGGAGGGGTTGGCCACTGAAGCTTTCTTT. The chain employs TRBV6-1 and TRBJ1-1; D perhaps matches TRBD1 (5 bases). Germline V lookup: CDR1 MNHNS, CDR2 SASEGT. The ends were cut back, 1 base at V and 4 bases at J, with 16 bases in the middle. This CDR3 contains 16 residues.

The rearrangement uses TRBV6-1 and TRBJ1-5; D perhaps matches TRBD1 (5 bases). V gave up 2 bases and J gave up 4 bases, with 15 bases separating them. There are 16 residues in the CDR3. Germline-derived CDR1 and CDR2 are MNHNS and SASEGT. The CDR3 protein is CASSESQGFWNQPQHF. In DNA, the CDR3 is TGTGCCAGCAGTGAAAGCCAGGGCTTTTGGAATCAGCCCCAGCATTTT.

The V gene is TRBV5-4, the J gene TRBJ2-1; 7 bases map to TRBD2. J gave up 2 bases and V 3 bases, and 5 bases lay outside the gene matches. CDR1 and CDR2 from the germline V gene are SGHNT and YYREEE (reference sequence). The CDR3 length is 15 residues. The CDR3 DNA reads TGTGCCAGCAGCTCGCCTAGCGGCCCCTACAATGAGCAGTTCTTC. Protein product: CASSSPSGPYNEQFF. Filled out from reference TRBV5-4 and TRBJ2-1, the complete variable domain reads ETGVTQSPTHLIKTRGQQVTLRCSSQSGHNTVSWYQQALGQGPQFIFQYYREEENGRGNFPPRFSGLQFPNYSSELNVNALELDDSALYLCASSSPSGPYNEQFFGPGTRLTVL.

The chain links TRBV5-1 to TRBJ1-4; 9 bases are a match to TRBD1. Trimming at V came to 0 bases and at J to 7 bases, leaving 7 bases not matched to a gene. Germline CDR1 and CDR2: SGHRS and YFSETQ. The CDR3 spans 16 residues. CDR3 protein: CASSLAPRTGVEKLFF. CDR3 DNA: TGCGCCAGCAGCTTGGCCCCCAGGACAGGGGTTGAAAAACTGTTTTTT.

This clone was detected only once. The gene calls are TRBV27 and TRBJ1-5, with 7 positions matching TRBD1. The CDR3 is made up of 16 amino acids. V was clipped by 3 bases and J by 5 bases; unmatched bases: 10. The V gene's germline CDR1 is MNHEY and CDR2 SMNVEV (reference sequence). This CDR3 reads CASSFARRDSYQPQHF. CDR3 nucleotide sequence: TGTGCCAGCAGTTTTGCCAGGCGGGACAGTTATCAGCCCCAGCATTTT.

The table lists this clone with a few counts. J is TRBJ1-2 and V is TRBV30, with TRBD1 matching 10 bases. The CDR3 spans 13 residues. Trimming took 1 base from V and 8 from J; bases not matched to a gene: 4. Germline loops: CDR1 GTSNPN, CDR2 SVGIG (reference sequence). The chain's CDR3 is CAWSAGQGGGYTF. The CDR3 DNA reads TGTGCCTGGAGTGCCGGACAGGGGGGAGGCTACACCTTC.

The gene calls are TRBV5-1 and TRBJ1-2, with 7 bases identical to TRBD1. The CDR3 covers 16 residues. The germline gives CDR1 SGHRS, CDR2 YFSETQ. The V and J ends lost 0 bases and 5 bases, in that order; junction bases with no gene match: 10. In DNA form, the CDR3 reads TGCGCCAGCAGCTTGGGGGATGGACAGGACGCGTATGGCTACACCTTC. Amino acid sequence: CASSLGDGQDAYGYTF. Filled out from reference TRBV5-1 and TRBJ1-2, the complete variable domain reads KAGVTQTPRYLIKTRGQQVTLSCSPISGHRSVSWYQQTPGQGLQFLFEYFSETQRNKGNFPGRFSGRQFSNSRSEMNVSTLELGDSALYLCASSLGDGQDAYGYTFGSGTRLTVV.

The gene calls are TRBV30 and TRBJ2-5, with D possibly being TRBD2 (6 bases). V was shortened by 1 base and J by 7 bases, with 16 bases between the two germline ends. The CDR3 runs 14 residues. The germline CDR1 and CDR2 sequences are GTSNPN and SVGIG (reference sequence). CDR3 loop: CAWSGGPGRGTQYF. DNA for the CDR3: TGTGCCTGGAGTGGCGGGCCAGGGCGGGGGACCCAGTACTTC.

The chain carries TRBV18 and TRBJ1-2; 10 bases are shared with TRBD1. Germline assignment: CDR1 KGHSH and CDR2 LQKENI. The trim removed 0 bases at V and 7 bases at J, leaving 11 bases unmatched. The CDR3 consists of 17 residues. The CDR3 nucleotides read TGTGCCAGCTCACCACCGGGGACAGGGGCCCCCTACGGTGGCTACACCTTC. It specifies CASSPPGTGAPYGGYTF.